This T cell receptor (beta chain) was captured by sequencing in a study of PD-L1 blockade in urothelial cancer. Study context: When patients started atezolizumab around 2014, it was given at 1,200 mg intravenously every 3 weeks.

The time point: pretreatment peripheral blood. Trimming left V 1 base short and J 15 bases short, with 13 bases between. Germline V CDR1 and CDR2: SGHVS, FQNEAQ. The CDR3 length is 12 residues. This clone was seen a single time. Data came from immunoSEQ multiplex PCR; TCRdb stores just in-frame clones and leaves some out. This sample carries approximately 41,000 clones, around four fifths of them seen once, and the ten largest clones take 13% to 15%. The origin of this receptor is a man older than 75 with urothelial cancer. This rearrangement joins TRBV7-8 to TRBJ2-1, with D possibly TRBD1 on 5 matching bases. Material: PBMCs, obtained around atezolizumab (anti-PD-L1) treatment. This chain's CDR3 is CASSLDQGWGFF. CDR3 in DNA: TGTGCCAGCAGCTTAGATCAGGGTTGGGGGTTCTTC.